What follows are 20 T cell receptor beta chains derived from one specimen sequenced in a study of OX40 agonist ivuxolimab in advanced cancers. Assay: immunoSEQ multiplex PCR; the TCRdb copy retains only in-frame clones and omits some. This table holds 75,000 to 90,000 clones, around nine tenths found once. The sample consisted of CD4+ or CD8+ T cells sorted from blood, taken in a trial of the OX40 agonist ivuxolimab. The receptor set was obtained from an adult with an advanced solid tumor such as melanoma, head and neck, liver or kidney cancer.

The chain employs TRBV5-1 and TRBJ2-3; D remains ambiguous. Germline V CDR1 and CDR2: SGHRS, YFSETQ. Trimming cost V 0 bases and J 1 base, with 15 bases left between them. The CDR3 runs 17 residues. CDR3: CASSLDWDTRGTDTQYF. Written as DNA, the CDR3 is TGCGCCAGCAGCTTGGACTGGGATACCCGGGGCACAGATACGCAGTATTTT.

V and J are TRBV29-1 and TRBJ2-3; D may be TRBD1 or TRBD2 (5 bases each). In germline, CDR1 is SQVTM, CDR2 ANQGSEA. This CDR3 has 13 amino acids. Trimming shortened V by 4 bases and J by 4 bases, and 12 bases separated the two germline ends. CDR3 in DNA: TGCAGCGTTGGTTTAAGGGGAGCAGATACGCAGTATTTT. Its protein product is CSVGLRGADTQYF.

V gene TRBV6-1 combines with J gene TRBJ2-7, with 8 bases fitting TRBD1. The junction had 9 bases not matched to a gene; V was cut back by 7 bases and J by 1 base. Germline loops: CDR1 MNHNS, CDR2 SASEGT. The CDR3 spans 15 residues. CDR3 DNA: TGTGCCAGCACTATCACCGGGACAGGTTCCTACGAGCAGTACTTC. Amino acids: CASTITGTGSYEQYF.

This chain joins TRBV28 and TRBJ1-5; a weak D match, TRBD1 (5 bases). Trimming shortened V by 6 bases and J by 5 bases, and 14 bases separated the two germline ends. Germline V gene lookup returns CDR1 MDHEN and CDR2 SYDVKM. This CDR3 comprises 14 residues. CDR3 loop: CASSRAGRYQPQHF. For the CDR3, the DNA is TGTGCCAGCAGCCGGGCAGGGCGTTATCAGCCCCAGCATTTT.

In DNA, the CDR3 is TGTGCCAGCAGAGACCGGGACAGGTACAATCAGCCCCAGCATTTT. Its translation: CASRDRDRYNQPQHF. This chain connects TRBV6-1 to TRBJ1-5; 8 positions match TRBD1. There are 15 residues in the CDR3. V was pared by 6 bases and J by 3 bases, with 7 bases of the junction left unmatched. The germline gives CDR1 MNHNS, CDR2 SASEGT.

The chain employs TRBV5-1 and TRBJ2-1; D is unclear. Germline lookup yields CDR1 SGHRS and CDR2 YFSETQ. Trimming pared 1 base from V and 0 bases from J, leaving 11 bases between. CDR3 size: 16 residues. The CDR3 nucleotides read TGCGCCAGCAGCTTGACTGGCCCTAGCTCCTACAATGAGCAGTTCTTC. It translates to CASSLTGPSSYNEQFF.

The chain employs TRBV7-2 and TRBJ2-2; 11 nucleotides align to TRBD2. CDR3 size: 17 residues. Germline CDR1 is SGHTA and CDR2 is FQGNSA. V dropped 5 bases and J dropped 7; count of bases not matched to a gene: 12. DNA of the CDR3: TGTGCCAGCAGCCCACTAGCGGGGGCCCAATTAGTCGGGGAGCTGTTTTTT. Its translation: CASSPLAGAQLVGELFF. The whole variable domain, remainder taken from reference TRBV7-2 and TRBJ2-2, is GAGVSQSPSNKVTEKGKDVELRCDPISGHTALYWYRQSLGQGLEFLIYFQGNSAPDKSGLPSDRFSAERTGGSVSTLTIQRTQQEDSAVYLCASSPLAGAQLVGELFFGEGSRLTVL.

The chain employs TRBV7-8 and TRBJ2-7; TRBD1 might be the D (6 bases). The CDR3 has 14 residues. Trimming left V 5 bases short and J 2 bases short, with 13 bases between. CDR1 is SGHVS, CDR2 FQNEAQ, per germline. This CDR3 is CASSQRTVTYEQYF. DNA for the CDR3: TGTGCCAGCAGCCAGAGGACAGTTACCTACGAGCAGTACTTC.

Written as DNA, the CDR3 is TGCGCCAGCAGCTTCCGGGACTCTAGCTCCTACGAGCAGTACTTC. Protein sequence: CASSFRDSSSYEQYF. The chain uses TRBV5-1 and TRBJ2-7; D may be TRBD2 (6 bases). The CDR3 is made up of 15 amino acids. CDR1 SGHRS and CDR2 YFSETQ come from the germline V gene. V shed 2 bases and J shed 0 bases, with 12 bases lying between them.

The rearrangement links TRBV5-4 to TRBJ2-5; 10 bases are shared with TRBD1. Trimming removed 4 bases from V and 5 bases from J; junction bases left unmatched: 5. The CDR3 runs 14 residues. Per the germline V gene, CDR1 is SGHNT and CDR2 is YYREEE (reference sequence). CDR3 amino acids: CASSRKGQGETQYF. The CDR3 bases are TGTGCCAGCAGCCGAAAGGGACAGGGGGAGACCCAGTACTTC.

J is TRBJ1-1 and V is TRBV23-1; unclear D gene. TRBV23-1 is classed as an ORF, of uncertain function. CDR3 size: 12 residues. Between the trimmed V and J ends, which lost 7 bases and 0 bases, there was a span of 6 bases. This chain's CDR3 is CASIRLNTEAFF. The CDR3 DNA reads as TGCGCCAGCATTCGTCTGAACACTGAAGCTTTCTTT.

The rearrangement uses TRBV7-2 and TRBJ1-2; tentative D call: TRBD1 (6 bases). V was cut by 7 bases and J by 4 bases, with 16 bases left in between. This CDR3 contains 14 residues. CDR1 is SGHTA and CDR2 is FQGNSA in the germline V gene. CDR3 bases: TGTGCCAGCACCCAGGGGTTCAGTAGCTATGGCTACACCTTC. Translated, it gives CASTQGFSSYGYTF.

V is TRBV5-4 and J is TRBJ1-5, with D uncertain. The V gene's germline CDR1 is SGHNT and CDR2 YYREEE (reference sequence). V lost 0 bases and J 4 bases, leaving 5 bases between the germline ends. This CDR3 spans 13 amino acids. The DNA for the CDR3 is TGTGCCAGCAGCTTGGACGTGAATCAGCCCCAGCATTTT. Its protein product is CASSLDVNQPQHF.

The gene calls are TRBV25-1 and TRBJ2-5; maybe TRBD2 (6 bases). In germline, CDR1 is MGHDK, CDR2 SYGVNS. Trimming pared 3 bases from V and 1 base from J, leaving 6 bases between. This CDR3 contains 13 residues. The DNA for the CDR3 is TGTGCCAGCAGTGAGGGGGGCCAAGAGACCCAGTACTTC. It translates to CASSEGGQETQYF.

The J gene is TRBJ1-5, the V gene TRBV19; D is unresolved. The germline V gene has CDR1 LNHDA and CDR2 SQIVND (reference sequence). The V end lost 1 base, the J end lost 9 bases, and 7 bases lay between the germline ends. The CDR3 contains 12 residues. The chain's CDR3 is CASSIVRGPQHF. Written as DNA, the CDR3 is TGTGCCAGTAGTATAGTTCGGGGGCCCCAGCATTTT. Filled out from reference TRBV19 and TRBJ1-5, the complete variable domain reads DGGITQSPKYLFRKEGQNVTLSCEQNLNHDAMYWYRQDPGQGLRLIYYSQIVNDFQKGDIAEGYSVSREKKESFPLTVTSAQKNPTAFYLCASSIVRGPQHFGDGTRLSIL.

This clone was recorded a few times. The gene calls are TRBV2 and TRBJ1-1; TRBD1 is a possible D gene (5 bases). The ends were cut back, 11 bases at V and 7 bases at J, with 8 bases in the middle. The CDR3 extends over 9 amino acids. Germline CDR1 is SNHLY and CDR2 is FYNNEI. The CDR3 spells CAGGLEAFF. The CDR3 nucleotides are TGTGCCGGGGGTCTTGAAGCTTTCTTT.

The gene calls are TRBV5-1 and TRBJ2-2; D uncertain. CDR1 and CDR2 (germline): SGHRS, YFSETQ. V shed 0 bases and J shed 3 bases, with 9 bases lying between them. The CDR3 spans 15 residues. This CDR3 reads CASSLVPAYTGELFF. The CDR3 coding sequence is TGCGCCAGCAGCTTGGTGCCGGCATACACCGGGGAGCTGTTTTTT.

The J gene is TRBJ1-3, the V gene TRBV7-9; 7 bases fit TRBD1. CDR1 SEHNR and CDR2 FQNEAQ come from the germline V gene (reference sequence). The CDR3 length is 16 residues. The J segment lost 0 bases and the V segment lost 3 bases, leaving 5 bases of the junction unmatched. The CDR3 spells CASSFIGTVSGNTIYF. The DNA of the CDR3 is TGTGCCAGCAGCTTTATTGGGACAGTCTCTGGAAACACCATATATTTT.

This clone was detected once. The chain joins TRBV7-2 to TRBJ2-7, with 8 nucleotides matching TRBD1. J lost 4 bases, V lost 5 bases, and 4 bases had no gene match. The germline CDR1 and CDR2 sequences are SGHTA and FQGNSA. The CDR3 is 13 amino acids. The CDR3 DNA sequence: TGTGCCAGCAGCAACAACAGGGGGTACGAGCAGTACTTC. The encoded protein is CASSNNRGYEQYF.

The chain recombines TRBV5-1 with TRBJ1-2; D is perhaps TRBD1 (5 bases). Germline V lookup: CDR1 SGHRS, CDR2 YFSETQ. Trimming pared 7 bases from V and 4 bases from J, leaving 20 bases between. This CDR3 contains 15 residues. The CDR3 nucleotides are TGCGCCAGCGGAAGTTCGGGACTGGTTGGCTATGGCTACACCTTC. Its translation is CASGSSGLVGYGYTF.